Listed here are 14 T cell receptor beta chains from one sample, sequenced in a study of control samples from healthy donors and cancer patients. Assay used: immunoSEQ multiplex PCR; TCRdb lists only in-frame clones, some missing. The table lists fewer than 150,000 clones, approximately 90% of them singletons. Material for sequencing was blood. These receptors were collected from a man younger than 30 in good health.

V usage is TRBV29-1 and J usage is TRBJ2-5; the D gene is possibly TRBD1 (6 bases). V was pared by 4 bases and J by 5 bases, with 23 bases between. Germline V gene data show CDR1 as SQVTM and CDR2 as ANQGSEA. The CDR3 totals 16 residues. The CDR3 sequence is CSVVPHATGMRETQYF. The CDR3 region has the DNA TGCAGCGTTGTCCCTCACGCTACAGGGATGCGGGAGACCCAGTACTTC.

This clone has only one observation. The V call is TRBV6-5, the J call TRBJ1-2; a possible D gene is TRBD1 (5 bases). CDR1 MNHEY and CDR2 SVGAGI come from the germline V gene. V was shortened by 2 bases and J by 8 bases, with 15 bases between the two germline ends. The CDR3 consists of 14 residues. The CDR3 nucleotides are TGTGCCAGCAGTTACGGGGCAGGGACGTGGGGCTACACCTTC. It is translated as CASSYGAGTWGYTF.

The CDR3 loop reads CASSLANNYGYTF. In nucleotides, the CDR3 is TGTGCCAGCAGCTTAGCGAATAACTATGGCTACACCTTC. V and J are TRBV5-4 and TRBJ1-2; D is uncertain. CDR3 size: 13 residues. Trimming removed 2 bases from V and 1 base from J, with 6 bases in between. The germline V gene encodes CDR1 SGHNT and CDR2 YYREEE (reference sequence).

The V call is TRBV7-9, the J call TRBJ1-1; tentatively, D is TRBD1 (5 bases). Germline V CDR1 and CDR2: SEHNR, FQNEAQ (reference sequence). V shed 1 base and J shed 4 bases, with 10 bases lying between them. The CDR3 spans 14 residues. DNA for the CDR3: TGTGCCAGCAGCTTAGGACAGTCCGGCACTGAAGCTTTCTTT. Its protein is CASSLGQSGTEAFF.

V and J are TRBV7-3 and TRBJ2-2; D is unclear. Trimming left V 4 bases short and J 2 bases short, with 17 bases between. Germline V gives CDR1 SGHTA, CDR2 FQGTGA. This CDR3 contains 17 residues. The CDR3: CASSSLSGRLNTGELFF. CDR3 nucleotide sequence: TGTGCCAGCAGCTCCTTATCGGGCAGATTAAACACCGGGGAGCTGTTTTTT.

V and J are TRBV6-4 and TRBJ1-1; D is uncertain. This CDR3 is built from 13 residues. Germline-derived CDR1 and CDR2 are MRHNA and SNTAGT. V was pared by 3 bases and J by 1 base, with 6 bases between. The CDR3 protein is CASSERTNTEAFF. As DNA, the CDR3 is TGTGCCAGCAGTGAAAGGACGAACACTGAAGCTTTCTTT.

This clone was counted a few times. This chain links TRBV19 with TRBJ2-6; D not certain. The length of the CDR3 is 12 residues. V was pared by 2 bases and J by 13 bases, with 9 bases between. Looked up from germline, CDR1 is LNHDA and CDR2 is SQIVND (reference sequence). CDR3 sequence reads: CASSISSDVLTF. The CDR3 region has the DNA TGTGCCAGTAGTATATCGTCGGATGTCCTGACTTTC.

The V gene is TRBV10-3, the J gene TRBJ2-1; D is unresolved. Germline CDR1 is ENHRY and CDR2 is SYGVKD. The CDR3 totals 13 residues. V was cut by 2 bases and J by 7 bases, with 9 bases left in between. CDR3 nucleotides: TGTGCCATCAGTGAGGGGCTGACTAATGAGCAGTTCTTC. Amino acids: CAISEGLTNEQFF.

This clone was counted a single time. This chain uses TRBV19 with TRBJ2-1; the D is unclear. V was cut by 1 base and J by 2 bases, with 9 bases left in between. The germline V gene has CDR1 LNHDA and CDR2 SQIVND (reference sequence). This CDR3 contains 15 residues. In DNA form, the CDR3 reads TGTGCCAGTAGTATAGGGGGTGGGCCCTACAATGAGCAGTTCTTC. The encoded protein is CASSIGGGPYNEQFF.

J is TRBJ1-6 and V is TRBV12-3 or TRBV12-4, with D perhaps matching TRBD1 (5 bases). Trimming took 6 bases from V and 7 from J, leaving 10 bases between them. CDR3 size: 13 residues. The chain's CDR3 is CASSDSLNSPLHF. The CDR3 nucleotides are TGTGCCAGCAGCGACAGTCTAAATTCACCCCTCCACTTT.

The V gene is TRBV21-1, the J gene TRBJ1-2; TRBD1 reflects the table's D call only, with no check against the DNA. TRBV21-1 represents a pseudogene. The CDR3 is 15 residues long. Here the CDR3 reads CASSNMRTEGYGYTF. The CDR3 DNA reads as TGTGCCAGCAGCAATATGCGGACAGAGGGCTATGGCTACACCTTC.

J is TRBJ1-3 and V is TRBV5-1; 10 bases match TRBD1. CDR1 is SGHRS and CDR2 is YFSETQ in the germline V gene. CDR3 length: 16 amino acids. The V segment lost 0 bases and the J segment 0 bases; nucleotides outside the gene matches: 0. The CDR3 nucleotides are TGCGCCAGCAGCTTGGGGACAGGGGGCTCTGGAAACACCATATATTTT. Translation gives CASSLGTGGSGNTIYF.

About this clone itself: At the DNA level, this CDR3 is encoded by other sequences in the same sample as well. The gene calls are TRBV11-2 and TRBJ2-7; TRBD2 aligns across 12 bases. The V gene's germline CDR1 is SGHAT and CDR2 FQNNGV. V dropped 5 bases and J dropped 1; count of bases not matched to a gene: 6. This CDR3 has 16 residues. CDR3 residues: CASSSGLAGLSYEQYF. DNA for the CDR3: TGTGCCAGCAGCAGTGGACTAGCGGGGCTGTCCTACGAGCAGTACTTC. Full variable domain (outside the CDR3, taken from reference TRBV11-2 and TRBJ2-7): EAGVAQSPRYKIIEKRQSVAFWCNPISGHATLYWYQQILGQGPKLLIQFQNNGVVDDSQLPKDRFSAERLKGVDSTLKIQPAKLEDSAVYLCASSSGLAGLSYEQYFGPGTRLTVT.

The CDR3 DNA is TGTGCCAGCAGGCCCCAGGAGATCTATGGCTACACCTTC. This sequence encodes CASRPQEIYGYTF. This sequence joins TRBV6-6 and TRBJ1-2; D uncertain. This CDR3 region has 13 residues. V was trimmed by 6 bases and J by 4 bases, leaving 12 bases between them. Germline lookup yields CDR1 MNHNY and CDR2 SVGAGI (reference sequence).